This TCR beta chain is from a study of blood T cells in healthy people across ages. Primers used in a second PCR of about 6 to 12 cycles were a sample-barcoded 5' primer and a J-beta primer mix. Any given sample supplied a minimum of 2.5 million CDR3-containing paired-end reads. TCRdb re-called the 5' RACE reads with MiXCR, one entry per CDR3 protein. The table lists almost 300,000 distinct CDR3 sequences, less than 30% of them singletons. General study results and limits: A strong correlation was found between TCR beta diversity and the percentage of naive T cells.

This clonotype appeared a few times. Its target is not known. The CDR3 runs to 16 residues. From germline, CDR1 is LGHDT and CDR2 YNNKEL (reference sequence). Trimming stripped 9 bases from V and 0 bases from J, with 17 bases between. Sequences were obtained from blood. This TCR came from a woman aged 65 to 85 in good health. The gene calls are TRBV3-1 and TRBJ2-2; the D gene is possibly TRBD2 (6 bases). In nucleotides, the CDR3 is TGTGCCAGTAACAAGAGAGGGACTTCGAACACCGGGGAGCTGTTTTTT. Protein sequence: CASNKRGTSNTGELFF.